These 26 T cell receptor beta chains were sequenced from one sample in a study of T-cell memory formation after mild COVID-19. TCRdb redid the calling of the 5' RACE reads with MiXCR, one entry per CDR3 protein. This table holds about 350,000 distinct CDR3 sequences, 13% to 15% found once. Sequencing was performed on PBMCs or a T cell subset sorted from them (not recorded which). The receptors shown here come from a man between 18 and 29 years old who had mild COVID-19 (a few samples of this study predate the infection). Cell type and time point are not known.

J is TRBJ2-3 and V is TRBV7-2; D gene unclear. CDR1 is SGHTA, CDR2 FQGNSA, per germline. The CDR3 length is 13 residues. The V and J ends lost 6 bases and 4 bases respectively, with 11 bases between them. The CDR3 here is CASSPTWADTQYF. The CDR3 coding sequence is TGTGCCAGCAGTCCGACGTGGGCAGATACGCAGTATTTT.

This clonotype showed up many times. The chain employs TRBV5-1 and TRBJ2-1; D gene ambiguous. Trimming shortened V by 0 bases and J by 7 bases, and 8 bases separated the two germline ends. Per germline, CDR1 SGHRS and CDR2 YFSETQ. The CDR3 is made up of 13 amino acids. In DNA form, the CDR3 reads TGCGCCAGCAGCTTGGGGTGGCAGAATGAGCAGTTCTTC. Translation gives CASSLGWQNEQFF.

A few counts support this clonotype. The chain employs TRBV28 and TRBJ1-5; D is ambiguous. V lost 6 bases, J lost 5 bases, and 17 bases lay in between. This CDR3 has 15 residues. CDR1 is MDHEN, CDR2 SYDVKM, per germline. In DNA form, the CDR3 reads TGTGCCAGCAGACGGTACGGGGTCCTCGATCAGCCCCAGCATTTT. Its translation: CASRRYGVLDQPQHF.

The CDR3 sequence: CAQGVQGTQETQYF. The CDR3 nucleotides read TGTGCCCAGGGGGTACAGGGAACACAAGAGACCCAGTACTTC. This chain connects TRBV2 to TRBJ2-5, with 7 bases that match TRBD1. CDR1 is SNHLY and CDR2 is FYNNEI in the germline V gene. CDR3 size: 14 residues. V shed 11 bases and J 2 bases; nucleotides not matched to a gene: 11.

This clonotype was detected a few times. V usage is TRBV4-1 and J usage is TRBJ2-3; unclear D gene. The CDR3 runs 14 residues. Germline CDR1 MGHRA, CDR2 YSYEKL. Trimming cost V 1 base and J 0 bases, with 5 bases left between them. CDR3 in amino acids: CASSQVPSTDTQYF. CDR3 DNA: TGCGCCAGCAGCCAAGTCCCCAGCACAGATACGCAGTATTTT.

The chain is built from TRBV21-1 and TRBJ2-7; the table's TRBD1 call for D was not verified on the DNA. TRBV21-1 is a listed pseudogene. The CDR3 is 15 amino acids. The DNA for the CDR3 is TGTGCCAGCAGCACGCCGGGACCCATGGTTCGCGAGCAGTACGTC. It codes for CASSTPGPMVREQYV.

This clonotype has only a few counts. The J gene is TRBJ1-3, the V gene TRBV6-5; 7 bases are shared with TRBD1. The germline V gene has CDR1 MNHEY and CDR2 SVGAGI. Trimming cost V 8 bases and J 2 bases; bases outside gene matches: 9. The length of the CDR3 is 15 residues. The CDR3 nucleotides are TGTGCCAGCCGGACGCCCGGGACAGCTGGAAACACCATATATTTT. It specifies CASRTPGTAGNTIYF.

A few counts support this clonotype. The chain joins TRBV5-1 to TRBJ2-1, with 11 bases matching TRBD1. V lost 0 bases and J lost 5; bases outside the gene matches: 10. This CDR3 region has 18 residues. Germline assignment: CDR1 SGHRS and CDR2 YFSETQ. CDR3 DNA: TGCGCCAGCAGCTTGGTTACCGCCGGGACAGGGGGTCACAATGAGCAGTTCTTC. This translates into CASSLVTAGTGGHNEQFF.

This clonotype was seen a handful of times. V and J are TRBV20-1 and TRBJ2-1, with D possibly matching TRBD2 (5 bases). CDR1 is DFQATT, CDR2 SNEGSKA, per germline (reference sequence). This CDR3 comprises 14 residues. V was cut by 3 bases and J by 3 bases, with 12 bases left in between. CDR3 protein: CSASDYSLYNEQFF. The CDR3 DNA is TGCAGTGCTAGCGACTATTCCCTCTACAATGAGCAGTTCTTC.

This clonotype has ten or more counts. This sequence joins TRBV12-3 or TRBV12-4 and TRBJ1-2; 7 bases map to TRBD1. The CDR3 length is 15 residues. V shed 2 bases and J 4 bases; nucleotides not matched to a gene: 7. The CDR3 DNA follows: TGTGCCAGCAGTTTAACAGGGGTTGGGAGCTATGGCTACACCTTC. This translates into CASSLTGVGSYGYTF.

This clonotype showed up many times. The J gene is TRBJ2-7, the V gene TRBV6-5, with 7 bases aligning to TRBD1. Germline V gene lookup returns CDR1 MNHEY and CDR2 SVGAGI. The CDR3 totals 13 residues. Trimming at V came to 5 bases and at J to 7 bases, leaving 8 bases not matched to a gene. The CDR3 loop is CASSNRQGSEQYV. The CDR3 DNA sequence: TGTGCCAGCAGTAATCGACAGGGAAGTGAGCAGTACGTC.

The rearrangement joins TRBV12-3 or TRBV12-4 to TRBJ2-1, with D unclear. Trimming shortened V by 5 bases and J by 4 bases, and 15 bases separated the two germline ends. The CDR3 is 15 residues long. The CDR3 bases are TGTGCCAGCAGTCCGCGGCGCGGTTTATACAATGAGCAGTTCTTC. This gives the protein CASSPRRGLYNEQFF.

This clonotype showed up just a few times. This chain joins TRBV5-1 and TRBJ1-2; no clear D. The CDR3 covers 17 residues. The V end was cut by 0 bases, the J end by 0 bases, with 15 bases between. Germline CDR1 reads SGHRS; CDR2 reads YFSETQ. The CDR3 spells CASSLGPLAGANYGYTF. CDR3 nucleotides: TGCGCCAGCAGCTTGGGACCTTTGGCGGGCGCTAACTATGGCTACACCTTC.

There are many counts of this clonotype. The genes are TRBV7-8 and TRBJ1-2; 7 positions agree with TRBD1. V lost 5 bases and J lost 10; bases outside the gene matches: 4. CDR1 is SGHVS, CDR2 FQNEAQ, per germline. This CDR3 has 11 residues. For the CDR3, the DNA is TGTGCCAGCAGCGGGACAGCGGCCTACACCTTC. Its translation is CASSGTAAYTF.

This clonotype was picked up a small number of times. The V call is TRBV10-3, the J call TRBJ2-1; the D gene is possibly TRBD2 (6 bases). Germline lookup yields CDR1 ENHRY and CDR2 SYGVKD. The CDR3 is 13 amino acids. The ends were cut back, 4 bases at V and 7 bases at J, with 11 bases in the middle. The CDR3 spells CAISVGGANEQFF. CDR3 nucleotide sequence: TGTGCCATCAGTGTGGGGGGTGCGAATGAGCAGTTCTTC.

A few counts support this clonotype. This rearrangement joins TRBV12-3 or TRBV12-4 to TRBJ2-7; 10 bases match TRBD2. V gave up 6 bases and J gave up 6 bases; unmatched junction bases: 8. The CDR3 is made up of 14 amino acids. The CDR3 coding sequence is TGTGCCAGCAGCCCTTTAGCGGGGGGAGTCGAGCAGTACTTC. Residues: CASSPLAGGVEQYF.

This chain connects TRBV6-5 to TRBJ2-2; perhaps TRBD2 as D (6 bases). The CDR3 is made up of 14 amino acids. With 2 bases removed from V and 7 bases from J, the gap between germline ends came to 11 bases. Germline V gene sequence: CDR1 MNHEY, CDR2 SVGAGI. This CDR3 reads CASSYPGGGGELFF. CDR3 coding DNA: TGTGCCAGCAGTTACCCCGGGGGTGGCGGGGAGCTGTTTTTT.

The sample holds a few counts of this clonotype. The J gene is TRBJ2-7, the V gene TRBV12-3 or TRBV12-4, with D possibly TRBD2 on 5 matching bases. The CDR3 runs to 13 residues. Trimming left V 7 bases short and J 0 bases short, with 10 bases between. The CDR3 region is CASKFTSSYEQYF. The CDR3 nucleotides are TGTGCCAGCAAATTTACTAGCTCCTACGAGCAGTACTTC.

V and J are TRBV11-2 and TRBJ1-2; TRBD1 aligns across 7 bases. CDR1 is SGHAT and CDR2 is FQNNGV in the germline V gene. Germline trimming cut 0 bases from V and 4 bases from J; bases unmatched to any gene: 5. CDR3 size: 15 residues. CDR3 bases: TGTGCCAGCAGCTTAGATGCGACAGGGAGCTATGGCTACACCTTC. It codes for CASSLDATGSYGYTF.

The chain carries TRBV12-3 or TRBV12-4 and TRBJ2-1, with D perhaps matching TRBD1 or TRBD2 (7 bases each). Trimming removed 5 bases at V and 1 base at J, with 18 bases between. The CDR3 spans 17 residues. The CDR3 sequence is CASSRLGRDRSYNEQFF. In DNA form, the CDR3 reads TGTGCCAGCAGTCGCTTAGGGAGGGACAGATCCTACAATGAGCAGTTCTTC.

This chain connects TRBV6-2 or TRBV6-3 to TRBJ2-7, with 11 nucleotides matching TRBD1. CDR3 length equals 18 residues. The germline CDR1 and CDR2 sequences are MNHEY and SVGEGT. The trim removed 5 bases at V and 2 bases at J, leaving 14 bases unmatched. DNA for the CDR3: TGTGCCAGCAGTAACCTGGACAGGGGGCGTAGTATCCCCTACGAGCAGTACTTC. Translating gives CASSNLDRGRSIPYEQYF.

The chain is built from TRBV7-2 and TRBJ2-1; D uncertain. The V gene lost 2 bases and the J gene lost 6 bases, with 11 bases spanning the gap. Looked up from germline, CDR1 is SGHTA and CDR2 is FQGNSA. The CDR3 loop spans 14 amino acids. The chain's CDR3 is CASSLTSLTNEQFF. CDR3 DNA: TGTGCCAGCAGCTTAACCTCACTCACCAATGAGCAGTTCTTC.

This clonotype showed up just a few times. The CDR3 spells CSAGDRGLNTEAFF. The CDR3 nucleotides read TGCAGTGCTGGTGACAGGGGACTGAACACTGAAGCTTTCTTT. V and J are TRBV20-1 and TRBJ1-1; 8 bases line up with TRBD1. Unmatched junction bases numbered 5, after V lost 5 bases and J lost 0 bases. There are 14 residues in the CDR3. In germline, CDR1 is DFQATT, CDR2 SNEGSKA (reference sequence).

This clonotype was observed a few times. The CDR3 DNA reads TGTGCCAGCAGCCGCCGTCAGGGAGGATCACCCCTCCACTTT. Translating gives CASSRRQGGSPLHF. The chain employs TRBV14 and TRBJ1-6; TRBD1 is a possible D gene (5 bases). Looked up from germline, CDR1 is SGHDN and CDR2 is FVKESK. CDR3 length: 14 residues. Trimming pared 4 bases from V and 10 bases from J, leaving 14 bases between. Supplemented by reference TRBV14 and TRBJ1-6, the full variable domain reads EAGVTQFPSHSVIEKGQTVTLRCDPISGHDNLYWYRRVMGKEIKFLLHFVKESKQDESGMPNNRFLAERTGGTYSTLKVQPAELEDSGVYFCASSRRQGGSPLHFGNGTRLTVT.

This clonotype has a handful of counts. This chain links TRBV4-1 with TRBJ1-5, with 7 bases matching TRBD1. With 2 bases clipped from V and 0 bases from J, the junction kept 7 bases outside the gene matches. From germline, CDR1 is MGHRA and CDR2 YSYEKL. This CDR3 is built from 17 residues. CDR3 sequence (DNA): TGCGCCAGCAGCCAAACCGGGACAGTCCTTAGCAATCAGCCCCAGCATTTT. Protein sequence: CASSQTGTVLSNQPQHF.

V is TRBV29-1 and J is TRBJ1-1; D remains unclear. The CDR3 sequence is 12 residues long. Trimming took 5 bases from V and 1 from J, leaving 8 bases between them. Germline CDR1 SQVTM, CDR2 ANQGSEA. CDR3 DNA: TGCAGCGTTAAGCCCGGGAACACTGAAGCTTTCTTT. Amino acid sequence: CSVKPGNTEAFF.